This is a list of T cell receptor beta chains from one sample in a study of metastatic and nonmetastatic thyroid tumors. TCRdb called clones again from the PCR reads with MiXCR. The repertoire includes about 40,000 clones, 13% of them detected once, and more than 9% sits in the top ten. Sequencing was carried out using blood. The source of these receptors is a female donor with papillary thyroid cancer or a benign thyroid nodule (not recorded which). Some clones in this sample may be carry-over from other donors' samples. Both conserved end residues are part of each CDR3. D genes are given only for firm matches. Clone sizes are given selectively: once, few, many, or a class where the clone is expanded.

v_call	d_call	j_call	clone_size	cdr3_aa	cdr3_nt
TRBV27	TRBD2	TRBJ2-3	medium-sized	CASSFGFTGGPIDTQYF	TGTGCCAGCAGTTTCGGGTTTACGGGAGGGCCGATAGATACGCAGTATTTT
TRBV27	TRBD1	TRBJ1-2	-	CASSLSGGISYGYTF	TGTGCCAGCAGCTTATCAGGGGGTATTTCGTATGGCTACACCTTC
TRBV3-1	TRBD2	TRBJ2-1	-	CASSQISLAGDEQFF	TGTGCCAGCAGCCAAATAAGCCTAGCGGGAGACGAGCAGTTCTTC
TRBV11-2	-	TRBJ2-1	once	CASSLGDGDYNEQFF	TGTGCCAGCAGCTTAGGGGACGGAGACTACAATGAGCAGTTCTTC
TRBV28	TRBD1	TRBJ1-2	medium-sized	CASSFDRASNYGYTF	TGTGCCAGCAGTTTTGACAGGGCCTCTAACTATGGCTACACCTTC
TRBV7-8	-	TRBJ2-2	many	CASSLVTGNTGELFF	TGTGCCAGCAGCTTAGTAACAGGGAACACCGGGGAGCTGTTTTTT
TRBV5-5	TRBD1	TRBJ2-5	many	CASSFPQGASETQYF	TGTGCCAGCAGCTTCCCACAGGGGGCATCGGAGACCCAGTACTTC
TRBV30	-	TRBJ1-4	many	CAWGHNEKLFF	TGTGCCTGGGGCCATAATGAAAAACTGTTTTTT
TRBV5-1	TRBD2	TRBJ2-5	many	CASSSILAGGRETQYF	TGCGCCAGCAGCTCGATTCTAGCGGGAGGCCGTGAGACCCAGTACTTC
TRBV10-3	-	TRBJ1-1	many	CATTREINTEAFF	TGTGCCACCACCCGGGAAATTAACACTGAAGCTTTCTTT
TRBV28	TRBD1	TRBJ1-5	many	CASSLEQGAVQPQHF	TGTGCCAGCAGTTTGGAACAGGGGGCGGTTCAGCCCCAGCATTTT
TRBV10-3	TRBD2	TRBJ2-2	many	CATGTTSGRTGELFF	TGTGCCACCGGGACGACTAGCGGGAGAACCGGGGAGCTGTTTTTT
TRBV9	TRBD1	TRBJ2-1	many	CASTGQGAIDEQFF	TGTGCCAGCACCGGACAGGGGGCTATCGATGAGCAGTTCTTC
TRBV20-1	TRBD2	TRBJ2-2	many	CSAGRREHGELFF	TGCAGTGCCGGAAGGCGGGAGCACGGGGAGCTGTTTTTT
TRBV10-2	-	TRBJ2-2	many	CASSDQGDTGELFF	TGCGCCAGCAGTGATCAGGGAGACACCGGGGAGCTGTTTTTT
TRBV24-1	-	TRBJ2-6	-	CATRDLRPGANVLTF	TGTGCCACCAGAGACCTGCGCCCTGGGGCCAACGTCCTGACTTTC
TRBV5-7	TRBD1	TRBJ2-7	many	CASSFSGQGYYEQYF	TGTGCCAGCAGCTTTTCGGGACAGGGCTACTACGAGCAGTACTTC
TRBV5-1	-	TRBJ2-2	many	CASSFTGPGELFF	TGCGCCAGCAGTTTTACAGGGCCCGGGGAGCTGTTTTTT
TRBV6-1	TRBD1	TRBJ2-6	medium-sized	CASSWGTGESRVLTF	TGTGCCAGCAGTTGGGGGACAGGGGAGTCAAGAGTCCTGACTTTC
TRBV11-2	-	TRBJ2-3	many	CASTEGGTHTDTQYF	TGTGCCAGCACGGAAGGCGGGACACACACAGATACGCAGTATTTT
TRBV12-5	-	TRBJ2-2	many	CASGLGLWGEDTGELFF	TGTGCTAGTGGTTTGGGTTTGTGGGGGGAGGACACCGGGGAGCTGTTTTTT
TRBV15	TRBD1	TRBJ2-2	-	CATSRDARTGGGTGELFF	TGTGCCACCAGCAGAGATGCCCGGACAGGGGGTGGGACCGGGGAGCTGTTTTTT
TRBV5-6	TRBD1	TRBJ2-5	-	CVSSLMTGVETQYF	TGTGTCAGCAGCTTAATGACAGGGGTGGAGACCCAGTACTTC
TRBV6-1	TRBD2	TRBJ2-1	medium-sized	CASSEIGRAYNEQFF	TGTGCCAGCAGTGAGATCGGGAGGGCCTACAATGAGCAGTTCTTC
TRBV3-1	-	TRBJ2-3	many	CASSQAYQTDTQYF	TGTGCCAGCAGCCAAGCCTATCAGACAGATACGCAGTATTTT
TRBV5-4	TRBD2	TRBJ2-3	-	CASSFTGTSGGGYTQYF	TGTGCCAGCAGCTTCACCGGGACTAGCGGGGGAGGATATACGCAGTATTTT
TRBV2	-	TRBJ2-7	many	CASSVGGPYEQYF	TGTGCCAGCAGTGTAGGAGGGCCCTACGAGCAGTACTTC
TRBV5-1	-	TRBJ1-1	many	CASSSDGSNTEAFF	TGCGCCAGCAGCTCGGACGGGTCGAACACTGAAGCTTTCTTT
TRBV7-9	-	TRBJ1-5	many	CASSFQGNDQPQHF	TGTGCCAGCAGCTTTCAGGGAAATGACCAGCCCCAGCATTTT
TRBV11-1	-	TRBJ1-1	many	CASSSRTDEAFF	TGTGCCAGCAGCTCCCGGACAGACGAAGCTTTCTTT
TRBV11-3	TRBD2	TRBJ2-2	many	CASSLAGGTGELFF	TGTGCCAGCAGCTTAGCGGGGGGAACCGGGGAGCTGTTTTTT
TRBV18	TRBD2	TRBJ2-3	-	CASSPSGTSGSHSGATDTQYF	TGTGCCAGCTCACCATCAGGTACTAGCGGGAGCCACTCAGGGGCTACAGATACGCAGTATTTT
TRBV20-1	-	TRBJ1-5	many	CSARFYSNQPQHF	TGCAGTGCTAGATTCTATAGCAATCAGCCCCAGCATTTT
TRBV4-1	-	TRBJ2-1	many	CASSQEVKGLIEQFF	TGCGCCAGCAGCCAAGAAGTTAAGGGGTTGATTGAGCAGTTCTTC
TRBV28	TRBD2	TRBJ2-1	-	CASSPPVLADFNGQFF	TGTGCCAGCAGCCCTCCGGTACTAGCGGACTTCAATGGGCAGTTCTTC
TRBV29-1	TRBD1	TRBJ1-1	many	CSVQGASGTEAFF	TGCAGCGTACAGGGGGCCTCGGGCACTGAAGCTTTCTTT
TRBV6-1	TRBD1	TRBJ2-1	few	CASRRQGNEQFF	TGTGCCAGCAGGCGACAGGGGAATGAGCAGTTCTTC
TRBV7-8	TRBD1	TRBJ2-3	many	CASSQWGGQGSDTQYF	TGTGCCAGCAGCCAATGGGGGGGACAGGGATCAGATACGCAGTATTTT
TRBV5-6	-	TRBJ2-2	many	CASSFWSYTGELFF	TGTGCCAGCAGCTTTTGGTCTTACACCGGGGAGCTGTTTTTT
TRBV12-3/TRBV12-4	-	TRBJ1-5	medium-sized	CASTLSQRNQPQHF	TGTGCCAGCACTCTCTCGCAGCGCAATCAGCCCCAGCATTTT
TRBV7-8	TRBD1	TRBJ2-2	-	CASSLAGGPGELFF	TGTGCCAGCAGCTTGGCAGGGGGACCCGGGGAGCTGTTTTTT
TRBV4-1	-	TRBJ2-1	many	CASSQLQHNEQFF	TGCGCCAGCAGCCAACTACAGCACAATGAGCAGTTCTTC
TRBV6-1	-	TRBJ2-7	many	CASSTPAGSYEQYF	TGTGCCAGCAGTACTCCCGCGGGCTCCTACGAGCAGTACTTC